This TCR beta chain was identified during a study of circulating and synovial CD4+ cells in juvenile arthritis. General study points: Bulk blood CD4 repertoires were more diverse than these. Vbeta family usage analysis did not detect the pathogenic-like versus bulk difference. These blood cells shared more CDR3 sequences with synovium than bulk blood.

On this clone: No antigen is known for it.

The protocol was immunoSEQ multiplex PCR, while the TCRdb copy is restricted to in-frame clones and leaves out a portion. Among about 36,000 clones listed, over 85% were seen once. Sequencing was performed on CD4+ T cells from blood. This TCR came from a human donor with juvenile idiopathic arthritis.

The CDR3 is CASSVDSHPLIDTQYF. In DNA, the CDR3 is TGTGCCAGCAGTGTTGACAGCCACCCTCTCATCGATACGCAGTATTTT. The V and J genes are TRBV25-1 and TRBJ2-3; tentatively, D is TRBD1 (5 bases). V was trimmed by 4 bases and J by 6 bases, leaving 20 bases between them. The germline CDR1 and CDR2 sequences are MGHDK and SYGVNS. CDR3 length: 16 residues.